This T cell receptor (beta chain) was found in a study of cytomegalovirus exposure and HLA in healthy donors. It was with 60 Vbeta and 13 Jbeta primers that the PCR ran. Assay used: immunoSEQ multiplex PCR; TCRdb lists only in-frame clones, some missing. The sample contains 130,000 or so clones, roughly 85% of which appear only once. The CDR3 extends over 13 amino acids. With V trimmed by 6 bases and J by 5 bases, 3 bases remained unmatched. CDR1 SGHTS and CDR2 YDEGEE come from the germline V gene. The receptor comes from a woman aged 25 to 39 in good health and CMV-seropositive. Sequenced: PBMCs. The chain recombines TRBV5-8 with TRBJ2-1, with 9 bases that match TRBD1. For the CDR3, the DNA is TGTGCCAGCATCAGGACAGGGGACAATGAGCAGTTCTTC. This encodes CASIRTGDNEQFF.